These 29 T cell receptor beta chains were all obtained from the same sample, sequenced in a study of long-term antiretroviral therapy in people with HIV. The assay used was immunoSEQ (version v3.0), run at survey level. Clones were sequenced by immunoSEQ multiplex PCR, and TCRdb holds only the in-frame ones, with some missing. This table has about 40,000 clones, more than 75% appearing once. The starting material was unsorted PBMCs, obtained 0.1 years before starting antiretroviral therapy. The receptors were gathered from a woman between 45 and 60 years old with HIV.

V gene TRBV19 combines with J gene TRBJ1-2; D is unclear. Germline-derived CDR1 and CDR2 are LNHDA and SQIVND (reference sequence). The CDR3 runs to 11 residues. V was clipped by 7 bases and J by 9 bases, with 12 bases between them. Here the CDR3 reads CASKGGLSYTF. The DNA of the CDR3 is TGTGCCAGTAAGGGCGGGTTAAGCTACACCTTC.

This sequence joins TRBV2 and TRBJ2-3; 12 bases are a match to TRBD2. The length of the CDR3 is 15 residues. Germline lookup yields CDR1 SNHLY and CDR2 FYNNEI. The V gene end was trimmed by 5 bases and the J gene end by 5 bases; junction bases not matched to a gene: 5. This CDR3 reads CASSLAGGPGDTQYF. CDR3 nucleotides: TGTGCCAGCAGTCTAGCGGGGGGGCCGGGAGATACGCAGTATTTT.

This chain connects TRBV2 to TRBJ1-1; weak D call: TRBD1 (5 bases). V dropped 7 bases and J dropped 1 base, with 10 bases sitting between them. This CDR3 spans 13 amino acids. Germline CDR1 reads SNHLY; CDR2 reads FYNNEI. The CDR3 nucleotides are TGTGCCAGCACCACAGGAACGAACACTGAAGCTTTCTTT. Its translation: CASTTGTNTEAFF.

V and J are TRBV7-3 and TRBJ1-2; TRBD1 matches 9 bases. Trimming at V came to 2 bases and at J to 6 bases, leaving 7 bases not matched to a gene. Germline V lookup: CDR1 SGHTA, CDR2 FQGTGA. CDR3 length equals 15 residues. In DNA form, the CDR3 reads TGTGCCAGCAGCTTACGTCCGGGACAGGGTGATGGCTACACCTTC. Translated: CASSLRPGQGDGYTF.

CDR3 sequence: CASSYYRDGTDTQYF. Written as DNA, the CDR3 is TGTGCCAGCAGCTATTACAGGGACGGCACAGATACGCAGTATTTT. The chain couples TRBV11-2 to TRBJ2-3; D might be TRBD1 (6 bases). This CDR3 comprises 15 residues. V was pared by 4 bases and J by 1 base, with 12 bases between. Germline V CDR1 and CDR2: SGHAT, FQNNGV.

The chain carries TRBV11-2 and TRBJ1-2; a possible D gene is TRBD1 (5 bases). Germline assignment: CDR1 SGHAT and CDR2 FQNNGV. The CDR3 covers 15 residues. V gave up 8 bases and J gave up 4 bases, with 20 bases separating them. CDR3 amino acids: CASSPTIRETYGYTF. The CDR3, as DNA: TGTGCCAGCTCACCCACAATCAGGGAAACCTATGGCTACACCTTC. The full variable domain, rest sourced from reference TRBV11-2 and TRBJ1-2, is EAGVAQSPRYKIIEKRQSVAFWCNPISGHATLYWYQQILGQGPKLLIQFQNNGVVDDSQLPKDRFSAERLKGVDSTLKIQPAKLEDSAVYLCASSPTIRETYGYTFGSGTRLTVV.

V gene TRBV14 combines with J gene TRBJ1-5; D ambiguous. The CDR3 has 13 amino acids. Deletions cut 3 bases from V and 0 bases from J, with 3 bases between. Per the germline V gene, CDR1 is SGHDN and CDR2 is FVKESK. In DNA form, the CDR3 reads TGTGCCAGCAGCCAGGGTAGCAATCAGCCCCAGCATTTT. Protein: CASSQGSNQPQHF. Full variable domain (remainder filled in from reference TRBV14 and TRBJ1-5): EAGVTQFPSHSVIEKGQTVTLRCDPISGHDNLYWYRRVMGKEIKFLLHFVKESKQDESGMPNNRFLAERTGGTYSTLKVQPAELEDSGVYFCASSQGSNQPQHFGDGTRLSIL.

Note on this clone: One end of the junction is discordant with germline, which a read error may explain. The identical CDR3 is also encoded by other nucleotide sequences in the sample. This chain connects TRBV7-3 to TRBJ1-2; D perhaps matches TRBD1 (6 bases). The CDR3 runs 13 residues. Germline CDR1 SGHTA, CDR2 FQGTGA. The CDR3 loop is CASSLAQGYGYTF. The DNA for the CDR3 is TGTGCTAGCAGCTTAGCACAGGGATATGGCTACACCTTC.

V usage is TRBV21-1 and J usage is TRBJ2-2; the listed D gene, TRBD2, was not tested against the DNA. TRBV21-1 is a pseudogene locus. This CDR3 is 15 amino acids long. CDR3 loop: CASSKHPRDTGELFF. The CDR3 region has the DNA TGTGCCAGCAGCAAGCACCCCCGAGACACCGGGGAGCTGTTTTTT.

DNA of the CDR3: TGTGCCAGCAGCTTAAGGGGGCTAGCGGGGTTATACTCCTACAATGAGCAGTTCTTC. This gives the protein CASSLRGLAGLYSYNEQFF. The V gene is TRBV7-2, the J gene TRBJ2-1, with 9 positions matching TRBD2. Germline trimming cut 2 bases from V and 0 bases from J; bases unmatched to any gene: 11. Per the germline V gene, CDR1 is SGHTA and CDR2 is FQGNSA. This CDR3 comprises 19 residues.

The chain joins TRBV18 to TRBJ1-5; no reliable D call. Trimming removed 2 bases from V and 5 bases from J, with 7 bases in between. The germline gives CDR1 KGHSH, CDR2 LQKENI. The CDR3 extends over 13 amino acids. CDR3 sequence reads: CASSPGQDQPQHF. The CDR3 DNA sequence: TGTGCCAGCTCACCAGGGCAGGATCAGCCCCAGCATTTT.

The chain recombines TRBV2 with TRBJ1-1; D possibly corresponds to TRBD1 (6 bases). The CDR3 is made up of 11 amino acids. The germline V gene has CDR1 SNHLY and CDR2 FYNNEI. The CDR3: CAGGTNTEAFF. The CDR3 bases are TGTGCAGGGGGGACGAACACTGAAGCTTTCTTT.

On this clone itself: At one of its ends the junction is not consistent with the germline gene, which may arise from a read error. The CDR3 region has the DNA TGTGCCAGCAGCGTAGGAGAAACAGGGTTGAACTCTGAAGCTTTCTTT. Protein sequence: CASSVGETGLNSEAFF. V and J are TRBV9 and TRBJ1-1; D might be TRBD1 (6 bases). Germline lookup yields CDR1 SGDLS and CDR2 YYNGEE. The CDR3 extends over 16 amino acids.

The J gene is TRBJ2-6, the V gene TRBV7-6, with TRBD1 matching over 7 bases. J was trimmed by 1 base and V by 1 base; bases with no gene match: 4. The CDR3 is 17 residues long. CDR1 and CDR2 (germline): SGHVS, FNYEAQ. The CDR3 protein is CASSLVQGDSGANVLTF. CDR3 DNA: TGTGCCAGCAGCTTAGTGCAGGGGGATTCTGGGGCCAACGTCCTGACTTTC.

The rearrangement uses TRBV21-1 and TRBJ1-5. TRBV21-1 is an annotated pseudogene. CDR3 length: 15 amino acids. The CDR3 region has the DNA TGTGCCAGCTCAAAGGGTTGCGAAAGCAATCAGCCCCAGCATTTT. Its protein is CASSKGCESNQPQHF.

This clone was recorded once. The chain has TRBV5-6 and TRBJ1-1; D gene unclear. V lost 0 bases and J 7 bases, leaving 13 bases between the germline ends. This CDR3 is built from 14 residues. CDR1 and CDR2 from the germline V gene are SGHDT and YYEEEE. As DNA, the CDR3 is TGTGCCAGCAGCTTGGGAAGTAGGCGGGGTGAAGCTTTCTTT. Its protein product is CASSLGSRRGEAFF. Full variable domain (missing parts from reference TRBV5-6 and TRBJ1-1): DAGVTQSPTHLIKTRGQQVTLRCSPKSGHDTVSWYQQALGQGPQFIFQYYEEEERQRGNFPDRFSGHQFPNYSSELNVNALLLGDSALYLCASSLGSRRGEAFFGQGTRLTVV.

This clone was seen only once. The chain links TRBV11-2 to TRBJ2-1; D is possibly TRBD2 (6 bases). In germline, CDR1 is SGHAT, CDR2 FQNNGV. Trimming took off 1 base at V and 4 bases at J, with 11 bases between the two ends. The CDR3 is 15 amino acids. CDR3 region: CASSLGLANYNEQFF. CDR3 in DNA: TGTGCCAGCAGCTTAGGCCTAGCGAATTACAATGAGCAGTTCTTC.

In its sample, this clone was seen a few times. The chain joins TRBV2 to TRBJ2-2; D gene ambiguous. V shed 3 bases and J shed 1 base, with 3 bases lying between them. This CDR3 has 13 residues. CDR1 SNHLY and CDR2 FYNNEI come from the germline V gene. The CDR3 coding sequence is TGTGCCAGCAGTGACGGGAACACCGGGGAGCTGTTTTTT. Protein: CASSDGNTGELFF.

The chain couples TRBV10-2 to TRBJ1-2; 7 positions agree with TRBD1. The trim removed 4 bases at V and 8 bases at J, leaving 7 bases unmatched. Germline V CDR1 and CDR2: WSHSY, SAAADI. The CDR3 totals 13 residues. The DNA for the CDR3 is TGCGCCAGCAGTGGTGACCGACAGGGAGGCTACACCTTC. Its protein is CASSGDRQGGYTF.

The rearrangement links TRBV10-1 to TRBJ2-5, with D perhaps TRBD1 (6 bases). This CDR3 has 16 amino acids. CDR1 WNHNN and CDR2 SYGVQD come from the germline V gene (reference sequence). V gave up 3 bases and J gave up 3 bases, with 17 bases separating them. Here the CDR3 DNA reads TGCGCCAGCAGTGACTCAGGGACATCCGATAAAGAGACCCAGTACTTC. As protein: CASSDSGTSDKETQYF.

DNA for the CDR3: TGTGCCAGCATCGCCGGCTACGAGCAGTACTTC. Its protein product is CASIAGYEQYF. The chain joins TRBV6-1 to TRBJ2-7; no clear D. The CDR3 loop spans 11 amino acids. CDR1 and CDR2 (germline): MNHNS, SASEGT. Trimming shortened V by 7 bases and J by 3 bases, and 7 bases separated the two germline ends.

The chain has TRBV27 and TRBJ1-5; 10 bases agree with TRBD1. The CDR3 contains 14 residues. Germline CDR1 and CDR2: MNHEY and SMNVEV (reference sequence). The V gene end was trimmed by 4 bases and the J gene end by 6 bases; junction bases not matched to a gene: 3. This CDR3 reads CASSWTGGGQPQHF. CDR3 DNA sequence: TGTGCCAGCAGTTGGACAGGGGGAGGTCAGCCCCAGCATTTT.

The rearrangement uses TRBV29-1 and TRBJ1-2; 7 bases are shared with TRBD1. The CDR3 has 12 residues. CDR1 is SQVTM, CDR2 ANQGSEA, per germline. V dropped 4 bases and J dropped 8; count of bases not matched to a gene: 7. The CDR3 is CSVGQGGPGYTF. Written as DNA, the CDR3 is TGCAGCGTTGGACAGGGAGGGCCAGGCTACACCTTC.

CDR3 protein: CATSSPGRETQYF. For the CDR3, the DNA is TGTGCCACCAGCTCCCCCGGCCGAGAGACCCAGTACTTC. This chain joins TRBV15 and TRBJ2-5; unclear D gene. The CDR3 length is 13 residues. V was pared by 5 bases and J by 4 bases, with 11 bases between. The germline CDR1 and CDR2 sequences are LNHNV and YYDKDF (reference sequence).

V gene TRBV5-1 combines with J gene TRBJ1-2; D remains ambiguous. The CDR3 loop spans 15 amino acids. Germline values: CDR1 SGHRS, CDR2 YFSETQ. V shed 0 bases and J shed 0 bases, with 9 bases lying between them. DNA of the CDR3: TGCGCCAGCAGCTTGGTCGGACCTCCTAACTATGGCTACACCTTC. Amino acid sequence: CASSLVGPPNYGYTF.

This chain joins TRBV6-4 and TRBJ2-5; 8 bases map to TRBD1. The CDR3 has 16 amino acids. The germline V gene encodes CDR1 MRHNA and CDR2 SNTAGT. The V segment lost 9 bases and the J segment 3 bases; nucleotides outside the gene matches: 15. CDR3 nucleotide sequence: TGTGCCAGGCGGAAAGGGGGCAGGGGGCTAGAAGAGACCCAGTACTTC. Encoded protein: CARRKGGRGLEETQYF.

This chain uses TRBV7-2 with TRBJ2-5, with 9 bases that match TRBD2. Per germline, CDR1 SGHTA and CDR2 FQGNSA. V dropped 3 bases and J dropped 6; count of bases not matched to a gene: 5. The CDR3 is 14 amino acids. CDR3 sequence reads: CASSFWTSEQTQYF. The CDR3 DNA sequence: TGTGCCAGCAGCTTCTGGACTAGCGAACAGACCCAGTACTTC.

The chain employs TRBV5-8 and TRBJ1-1, with D possibly TRBD1 on 5 matching bases. The CDR3 is 13 amino acids. In germline, CDR1 is SGHTS, CDR2 YDEGEE. Trimming took 4 bases from V and 6 from J, leaving 13 bases between them. The CDR3 loop reads CASSARGDAEAFF. The CDR3 region has the DNA TGTGCCAGCAGCGCCCGAGGGGACGCTGAAGCTTTCTTT.

This clone appeared a single time. This sequence joins TRBV6-1 and TRBJ1-1; TRBD1 is a possible D gene (5 bases). CDR1 and CDR2 (germline): MNHNS, SASEGT. Trimming removed 5 bases from V and 7 bases from J, with 14 bases in between. The CDR3 runs to 13 residues. In DNA form, the CDR3 reads TGTGCCAGCAGTCAAAGGTGGGGGTATGAAGCTTTCTTT. This encodes CASSQRWGYEAFF.